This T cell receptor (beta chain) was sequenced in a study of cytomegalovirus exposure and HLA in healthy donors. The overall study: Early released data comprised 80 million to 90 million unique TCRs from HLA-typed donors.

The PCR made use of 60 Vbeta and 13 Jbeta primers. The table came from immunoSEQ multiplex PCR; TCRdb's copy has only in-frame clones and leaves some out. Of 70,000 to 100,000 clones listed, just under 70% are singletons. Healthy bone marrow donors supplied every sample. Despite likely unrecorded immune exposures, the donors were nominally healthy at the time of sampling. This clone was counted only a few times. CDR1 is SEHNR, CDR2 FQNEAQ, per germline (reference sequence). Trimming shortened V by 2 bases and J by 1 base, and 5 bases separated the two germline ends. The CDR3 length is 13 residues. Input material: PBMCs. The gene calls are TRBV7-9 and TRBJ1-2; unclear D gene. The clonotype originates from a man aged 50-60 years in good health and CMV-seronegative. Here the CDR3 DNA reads TGTGCCAGCAGCTTACGGGGTAACTATGGCTACACCTTC. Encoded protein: CASSLRGNYGYTF. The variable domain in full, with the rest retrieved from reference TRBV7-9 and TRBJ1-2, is DTGVSQNPRHKITKRGQNVTFRCDPISEHNRLYWYRQTLGQGPEFLTYFQNEAQLEKSRLLSDRFSAERPKGSFSTLEIQRTEQGDSAMYLCASSLRGNYGYTFGSGTRLTVV.